The 15 T cell receptor beta chains reported below all come from one sample, sequenced in a study of PD-1 blockade in mismatch repair-deficient tumors. Sequencing was performed with immunoSEQ multiplex PCR; in TCRdb, only in-frame clones are kept and a portion is missing. This table has 85,000 to 130,000 clones, 65% to 85% appearing once. Sequenced material: peripheral blood, taken 30 to 36 weeks after starting pembrolizumab. Receptors originate from an adult with mismatch repair-deficient cancer.

The V and J genes are TRBV5-6 and TRBJ2-7, with 11 bases fitting TRBD2. CDR3 length: 15 amino acids. CDR1 is SGHDT, CDR2 YYEEEE, per germline. The V and J ends lost 8 bases and 1 base, in that order; junction bases with no gene match: 8. The CDR3 DNA sequence: TGTGCCAGTATCGTGACTAGCGGGGTTTCCTACGAGCAGTACTTC. This encodes CASIVTSGVSYEQYF.

This chain connects TRBV15 to TRBJ1-1, with D possibly being TRBD1 (6 bases). Trimming took 3 bases from V and 7 from J, leaving 15 bases between them. CDR3 length: 14 amino acids. Germline CDR1 and CDR2: LNHNV and YYDKDF (reference sequence). The CDR3 DNA is TGTGCCACCAGCAGTCCGCAGGGGATAGTTGAAGCTTTCTTT. Amino acids: CATSSPQGIVEAFF.

The rearrangement joins TRBV4-3 to TRBJ2-2, with D perhaps TRBD1 or TRBD2 (5 bases each). The CDR3 spans 21 residues. V lost 0 bases and J 0 bases, leaving 23 bases between the germline ends. CDR1 and CDR2 from the germline V gene are LGHNA and YSLEER. CDR3 loop: CASSQDPWGNMVSSNTGELFF. CDR3 DNA: TGCGCCAGCAGCCAAGATCCGTGGGGGAACATGGTATCCTCGAACACCGGGGAGCTGTTTTTT.

This sequence joins TRBV14 and TRBJ1-1; 8 nucleotides agree with TRBD1. The CDR3 is 17 amino acids. The V gene end was trimmed by 2 bases and the J gene end by 0 bases; junction bases not matched to a gene: 8. Germline values: CDR1 SGHDN, CDR2 FVKESK. Here the CDR3 reads CASSQQRTGLMNTEAFF. In nucleotides, the CDR3 is TGTGCCAGCAGCCAACAGAGGACAGGGCTGATGAACACTGAAGCTTTCTTT. Using reference TRBV14 and TRBJ1-1 for the parts outside the CDR3, the full variable domain is EAGVTQFPSHSVIEKGQTVTLRCDPISGHDNLYWYRRVMGKEIKFLLHFVKESKQDESGMPNNRFLAERTGGTYSTLKVQPAELEDSGVYFCASSQQRTGLMNTEAFFGQGTRLTVV.

The chain combines TRBV4-2 with TRBJ2-7; 7 bases line up with TRBD2. Germline V CDR1 and CDR2: LGHNA, YNFKEQ. This CDR3 is built from 15 residues. Losses at the gene ends were 1 base for V and 5 bases for J; bases not matched to a gene: 8. Written as DNA, the CDR3 is TGTGCCAGCAGCCAAGGCGAACGGGAGGCCGACGAGCAGTACTTC. It yields the protein CASSQGEREADEQYF.

Written as DNA, the CDR3 is TGTGCCAGCAGTGTAGGCACAGGGGATAATCAGCCCCAGCATTTT. Amino acid sequence: CASSVGTGDNQPQHF. The chain uses TRBV2 and TRBJ1-5; 7 positions match TRBD1. This CDR3 has 15 amino acids. Germline CDR1 reads SNHLY; CDR2 reads FYNNEI. With 4 bases clipped from V and 4 bases from J, the junction kept 7 bases outside the gene matches.

This chain uses TRBV11-2 with TRBJ2-1; 9 bases map to TRBD2. The CDR3 loop spans 15 amino acids. CDR1 and CDR2 (germline): SGHAT, FQNNGV. J gave up 3 bases and V 4 bases, and 4 bases lay outside the gene matches. CDR3 nucleotide sequence: TGTGCCAGCAGCTGGTCAGCGGGGGGCTACAATGAGCAGTTCTTC. Encoded protein: CASSWSAGGYNEQFF.

The chain combines TRBV5-1 with TRBJ2-4, with D possibly TRBD1 on 6 matching bases. The V end was cut by 4 bases, the J end by 2 bases, with 10 bases between. CDR3 length equals 14 residues. Germline V CDR1 and CDR2: SGHRS, YFSETQ. The CDR3 nucleotides are TGCGCCAGCAGCGATACAGGGACCAAAAACATTCAGTACTTC. Encoded protein: CASSDTGTKNIQYF.

The V gene is TRBV5-1, the J gene TRBJ1-1; no definite D call. V gave up 0 bases and J gave up 1 base, with 4 bases separating them. There are 13 residues in the CDR3. Germline values: CDR1 SGHRS, CDR2 YFSETQ. The CDR3 here is CASSLGGNTEAFF. The CDR3 DNA is TGCGCCAGCAGCTTGGGGGGGAACACTGAAGCTTTCTTT.

This clone was found once. V and J are TRBV25-1 and TRBJ2-1, with D perhaps matching TRBD2 (6 bases). The CDR3 covers 15 residues. V was clipped by 6 bases and J by 0 bases, with 12 bases between them. Germline V lookup: CDR1 MGHDK, CDR2 SYGVNS. The CDR3 is CASSSLGGSYNEQFF. The DNA of the CDR3 is TGTGCCAGCAGCTCGTTGGGGGGCTCCTACAATGAGCAGTTCTTC.

The chain couples TRBV5-1 to TRBJ2-1; TRBD1 matches 12 bases. The V and J ends lost 4 bases and 10 bases, in that order; junction bases with no gene match: 6. Germline V gives CDR1 SGHRS, CDR2 YFSETQ. The CDR3 length is 14 residues. In nucleotides, the CDR3 is TGCGCCAGCAGCCCGGGACAGGGGGCGCGGGAGCAGTTCTTC. This encodes CASSPGQGAREQFF.

This rearrangement joins TRBV27 to TRBJ2-7; D remains ambiguous. V was cut by 5 bases and J by 1 base, with 6 bases left in between. Germline V gives CDR1 MNHEY, CDR2 SMNVEV (reference sequence). CDR3 length equals 12 residues. Here the CDR3 DNA reads TGTGCCAGCAGTGCGCCTTCCTACGAGCAGTACTTC. Amino acid sequence: CASSAPSYEQYF.

V usage is TRBV19 and J usage is TRBJ2-7, with 7 bases identical to TRBD2. The CDR3 consists of 16 residues. The V and J ends lost 4 bases and 4 bases, in that order; junction bases with no gene match: 13. Germline V gene sequence: CDR1 LNHDA, CDR2 SQIVND (reference sequence). The CDR3 DNA sequence: TGTGCCAGTAGTACGCTCTCGGGGCGGGAGAAGTACGAGCAGTACTTC. Its translation: CASSTLSGREKYEQYF. The full variable domain, completed using reference TRBV19 and TRBJ2-7, is DGGITQSPKYLFRKEGQNVTLSCEQNLNHDAMYWYRQDPGQGLRLIYYSQIVNDFQKGDIAEGYSVSREKKESFPLTVTSAQKNPTAFYLCASSTLSGREKYEQYFGPGTRLTVT.

The chain uses TRBV11-2 and TRBJ2-7; D tentatively fits TRBD1 or TRBD2 (5 bases each). Germline-derived CDR1 and CDR2 are SGHAT and FQNNGV. The CDR3 is made up of 15 amino acids. The V and J ends lost 2 bases and 4 bases respectively, with 15 bases between them. CDR3 coding DNA: TGTGCCAGCAGCTTAAGCGGAACAGGTTGGTACGAGCAGTACTTC. Translated, it gives CASSLSGTGWYEQYF.

This sequence joins TRBV11-3 and TRBJ2-5; D is ambiguous. The CDR3 is 11 residues long. In germline, CDR1 is SGHNT, CDR2 YENEEA. Trimming removed 5 bases from V and 3 bases from J, with 4 bases in between. As DNA, the CDR3 is TGTGCCAGCAGCCACAAAGAGACCCAGTACTTC. It translates to CASSHKETQYF.